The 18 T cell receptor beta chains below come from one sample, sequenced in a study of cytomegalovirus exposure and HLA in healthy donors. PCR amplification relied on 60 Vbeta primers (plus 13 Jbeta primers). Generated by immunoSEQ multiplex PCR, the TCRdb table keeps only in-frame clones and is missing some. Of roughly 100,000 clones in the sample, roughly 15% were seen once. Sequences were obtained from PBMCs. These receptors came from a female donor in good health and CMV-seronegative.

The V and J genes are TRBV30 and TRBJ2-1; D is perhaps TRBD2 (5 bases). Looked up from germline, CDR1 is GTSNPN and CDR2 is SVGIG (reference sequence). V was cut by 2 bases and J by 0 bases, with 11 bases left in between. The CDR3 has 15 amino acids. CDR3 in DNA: TGTGCCTGGAGTCTTCCGGGATCCTCCTACAATGAGCAGTTCTTC. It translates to CAWSLPGSSYNEQFF.

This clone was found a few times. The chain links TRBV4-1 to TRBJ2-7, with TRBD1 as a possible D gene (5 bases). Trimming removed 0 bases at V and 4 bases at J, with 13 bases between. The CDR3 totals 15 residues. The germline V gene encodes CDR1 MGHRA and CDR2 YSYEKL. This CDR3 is CASSQDTQVGYEQYF. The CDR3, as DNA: TGCGCCAGCAGCCAAGATACACAGGTCGGTTACGAGCAGTACTTC.

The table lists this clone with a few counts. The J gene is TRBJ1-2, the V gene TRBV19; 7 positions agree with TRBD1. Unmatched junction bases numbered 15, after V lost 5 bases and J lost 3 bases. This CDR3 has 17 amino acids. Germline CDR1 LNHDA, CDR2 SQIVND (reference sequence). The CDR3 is CASSQRFIRQGDYGYTF. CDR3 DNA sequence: TGTGCCAGTAGTCAGAGATTCATTCGACAGGGCGACTATGGCTACACCTTC.

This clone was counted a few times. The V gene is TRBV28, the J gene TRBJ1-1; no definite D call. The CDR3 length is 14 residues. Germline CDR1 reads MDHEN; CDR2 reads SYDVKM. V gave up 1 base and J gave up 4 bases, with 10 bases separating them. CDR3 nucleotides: TGTGCCAGCAGTTTATCTACGTTCTTCACTGAAGCTTTCTTT. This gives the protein CASSLSTFFTEAFF.

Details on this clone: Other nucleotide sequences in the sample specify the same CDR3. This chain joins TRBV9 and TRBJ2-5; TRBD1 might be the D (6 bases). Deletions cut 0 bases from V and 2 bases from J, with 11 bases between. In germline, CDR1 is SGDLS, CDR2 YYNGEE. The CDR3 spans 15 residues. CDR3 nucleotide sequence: TGTGCCAGCAGCGTAGTTGGCAGGGGACAAGAGACCCAGTACTTC. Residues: CASSVVGRGQETQYF.

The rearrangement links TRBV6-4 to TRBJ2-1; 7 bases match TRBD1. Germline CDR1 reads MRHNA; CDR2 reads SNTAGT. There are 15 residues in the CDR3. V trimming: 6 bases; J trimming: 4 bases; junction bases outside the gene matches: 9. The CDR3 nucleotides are TGTGCCAGCAGCTCCGGGCAGGGGGTTTACAATGAGCAGTTCTTC. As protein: CASSSGQGVYNEQFF.

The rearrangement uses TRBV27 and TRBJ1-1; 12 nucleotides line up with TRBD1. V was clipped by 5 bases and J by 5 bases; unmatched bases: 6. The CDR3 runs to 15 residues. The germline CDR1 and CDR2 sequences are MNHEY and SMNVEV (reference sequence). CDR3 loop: CASSPGTGGVTEAFF. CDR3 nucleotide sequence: TGTGCCAGCAGTCCGGGGACAGGGGGCGTTACTGAAGCTTTCTTT.

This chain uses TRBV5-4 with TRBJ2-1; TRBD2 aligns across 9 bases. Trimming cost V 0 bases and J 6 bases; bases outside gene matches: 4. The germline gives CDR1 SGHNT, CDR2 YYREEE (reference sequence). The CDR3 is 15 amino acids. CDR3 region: CASSLGGGASNEQFF. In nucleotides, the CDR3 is TGTGCCAGCAGCTTGGGCGGGGGGGCTAGCAATGAGCAGTTCTTC.

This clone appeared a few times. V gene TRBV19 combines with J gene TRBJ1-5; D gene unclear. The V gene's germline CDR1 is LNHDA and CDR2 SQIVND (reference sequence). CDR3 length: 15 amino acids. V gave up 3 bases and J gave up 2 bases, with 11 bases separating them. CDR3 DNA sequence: TGTGCCAGTAGTATTACCGGGGAAGGCAATCAGCCCCAGCATTTT. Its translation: CASSITGEGNQPQHF. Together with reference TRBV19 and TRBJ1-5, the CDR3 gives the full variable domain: DGGITQSPKYLFRKEGQNVTLSCEQNLNHDAMYWYRQDPGQGLRLIYYSQIVNDFQKGDIAEGYSVSREKKESFPLTVTSAQKNPTAFYLCASSITGEGNQPQHFGDGTRLSIL.

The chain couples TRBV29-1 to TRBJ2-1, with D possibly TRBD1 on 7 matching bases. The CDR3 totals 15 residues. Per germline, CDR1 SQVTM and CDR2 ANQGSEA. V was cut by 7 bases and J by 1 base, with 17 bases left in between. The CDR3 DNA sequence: TGCAGCGGCAACAGGGGTGCGGGATCCTACAATGAGCAGTTCTTC. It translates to CSGNRGAGSYNEQFF.

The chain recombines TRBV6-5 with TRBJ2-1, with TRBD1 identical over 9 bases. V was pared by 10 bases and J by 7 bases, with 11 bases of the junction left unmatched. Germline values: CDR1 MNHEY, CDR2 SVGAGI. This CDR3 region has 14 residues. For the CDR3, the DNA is TGTGCCACCGGCCGGGACAGGGAGTATAATGAGCAGTTCTTC. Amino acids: CATGRDREYNEQFF.

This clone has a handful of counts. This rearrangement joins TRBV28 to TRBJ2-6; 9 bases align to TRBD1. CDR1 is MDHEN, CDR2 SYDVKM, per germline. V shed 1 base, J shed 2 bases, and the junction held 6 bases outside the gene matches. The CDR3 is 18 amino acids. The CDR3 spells CASSLSNRGLPGANVLTF. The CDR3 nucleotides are TGTGCCAGCAGTTTATCCAACAGGGGGCTCCCTGGGGCCAACGTCCTGACTTTC.

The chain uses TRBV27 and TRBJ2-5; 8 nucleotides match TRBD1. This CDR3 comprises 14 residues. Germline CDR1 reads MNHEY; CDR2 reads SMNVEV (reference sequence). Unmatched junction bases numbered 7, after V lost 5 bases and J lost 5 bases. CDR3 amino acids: CASSQGARAETQYF. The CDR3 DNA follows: TGTGCCAGCAGTCAGGGGGCGCGAGCCGAGACCCAGTACTTC.

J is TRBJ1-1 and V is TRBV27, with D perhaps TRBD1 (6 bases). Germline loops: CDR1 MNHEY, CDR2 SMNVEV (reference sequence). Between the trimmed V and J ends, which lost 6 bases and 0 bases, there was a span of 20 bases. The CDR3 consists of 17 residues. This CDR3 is CASRGSGGAKMNTEAFF. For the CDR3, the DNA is TGTGCCAGCAGGGGTTCGGGGGGGGCGAAAATGAACACTGAAGCTTTCTTT.

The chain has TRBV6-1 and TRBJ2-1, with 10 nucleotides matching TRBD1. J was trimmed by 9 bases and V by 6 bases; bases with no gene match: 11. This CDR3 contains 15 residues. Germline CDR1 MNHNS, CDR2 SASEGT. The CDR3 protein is CASREGQGLQSEQFF. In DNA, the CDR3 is TGTGCCAGCAGGGAGGGACAGGGGCTACAGTCTGAGCAGTTCTTC.

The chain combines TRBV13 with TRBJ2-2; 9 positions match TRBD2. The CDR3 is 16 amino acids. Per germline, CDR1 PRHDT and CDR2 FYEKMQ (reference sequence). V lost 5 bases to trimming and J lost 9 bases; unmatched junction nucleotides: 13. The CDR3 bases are TGTGCCAGCAGCCCGAGCGGGAGGAGGAGCTTGAGGGAGCTGTTTTTT. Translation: CASSPSGRRSLRELFF.

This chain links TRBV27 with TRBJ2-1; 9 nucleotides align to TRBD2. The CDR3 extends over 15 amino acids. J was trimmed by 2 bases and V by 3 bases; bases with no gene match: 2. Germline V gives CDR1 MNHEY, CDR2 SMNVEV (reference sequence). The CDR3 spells CASSFGLATYNEQFF. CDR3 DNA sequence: TGTGCCAGCAGTTTCGGACTAGCGACCTACAATGAGCAGTTCTTC.

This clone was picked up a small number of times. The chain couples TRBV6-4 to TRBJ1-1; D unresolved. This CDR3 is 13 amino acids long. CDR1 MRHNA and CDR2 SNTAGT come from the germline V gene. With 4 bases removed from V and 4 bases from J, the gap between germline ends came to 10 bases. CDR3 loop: CASSAAARTEAFF. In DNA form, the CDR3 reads TGTGCCAGCAGTGCGGCGGCTCGCACTGAAGCTTTCTTT.